These 32 T cell receptor beta chains were all obtained from the same sample, sequenced in a study of blood T cells in healthy people across ages. A second roughly 6 to 11 cycle PCR used barcoded and J-beta primers. TCRdb reanalysed the 5' RACE reads using MiXCR and keeps one entry per CDR3 protein. The repertoire consists of about 1,400,000 distinct CDR3 sequences, with approximately 60% occurring once and the leading ten covering 6.5% to 8.5%. Sequenced sample: blood. These receptor sequences come from a man between 18 and 29 years old in good health.

This chain connects TRBV7-9 to TRBJ2-5, with TRBD2 matching 12 bases. V lost 2 bases and J lost 3; bases outside the gene matches: 10. Per germline, CDR1 SEHNR and CDR2 FQNEAQ (reference sequence). This CDR3 is built from 18 residues. CDR3 nucleotides: TGTGCCAGCAGCTTAAGGACTAGCGGGAAAGTGCAGAAAGAGACCCAGTACTTC. Encoded protein: CASSLRTSGKVQKETQYF.

The genes are TRBV27 and TRBJ2-1; possible D gene TRBD1, 6 bases. The CDR3 runs to 15 residues. Germline CDR1 and CDR2: MNHEY and SMNVEV (reference sequence). V was shortened by 5 bases and J by 4 bases, with 15 bases between the two germline ends. The CDR3 is CASSLRRGGYNEQFF. CDR3 nucleotides: TGTGCCAGCAGTCTCCGGAGAGGGGGTTACAATGAGCAGTTCTTC.

The chain uses TRBV3-1 and TRBJ2-4; TRBD1 agrees at 7 bases. The DNA end favors TRBJ2-7, so the J call may be wrong. This CDR3 is 16 amino acids long. Germline V gene data show CDR1 as LGHDT and CDR2 as YNNKEL (reference sequence). The CDR3 nucleotides read TGTGCCAGCAGCTCGAATTCCGGGATACAGGGGTCCGAGCAGTACTTC. Translated, it gives CASSSNSGIQGSEQYF.

The rearrangement uses TRBV12-3 or TRBV12-4 and TRBJ2-5; D perhaps matches TRBD1 (6 bases). The CDR3 has 17 residues. The germline V and J ends were trimmed by 2 bases and 3 bases, with 19 bases remaining between them. This chain's CDR3 is CASSLMEVQGLKETQYF. CDR3 DNA: TGTGCCAGCAGTTTAATGGAGGTCCAGGGGCTCAAAGAGACCCAGTACTTC.

This rearrangement joins TRBV18 to TRBJ2-1; D is uncertain. With 3 bases removed from V and 0 bases from J, the gap between germline ends came to 9 bases. Germline V gives CDR1 KGHSH, CDR2 LQKENI. The CDR3 consists of 15 residues. The CDR3 loop reads CASSPLESSYNEQFF. Written as DNA, the CDR3 is TGTGCCAGCTCACCCTTGGAGAGCTCCTACAATGAGCAGTTCTTC.

This clonotype occurred once. This chain joins TRBV7-2 and TRBJ2-2; tentatively, D is TRBD1 (7 bases). Germline loops: CDR1 SGHTA, CDR2 FQGNSA. The CDR3 sequence is 16 residues long. With 4 bases removed from V and 4 bases from J, the gap between germline ends came to 16 bases. The CDR3 here is CASSSPGGGLTGELFF. CDR3 DNA sequence: TGTGCCAGCAGCTCTCCTGGAGGGGGCCTCACCGGGGAGCTGTTTTTT.

Concerning this clonotype: A junction end diverges from the germline sequence, so it may reflect a read error. The CDR3: CAGSGTGRYYEQYF. The CDR3 nucleotides read TGCGCCGGCAGCGGGACCGGGAGATACTACGAGCAGTACTTC. The chain joins TRBV5-1 to TRBJ2-4; 7 bases fit TRBD2. Judging by the DNA end, TRBJ2-7 fits better; the J call may be wrong. Germline loops: CDR1 SGHRS, CDR2 YFSETQ. CDR3 length equals 14 residues.

Only a few counts were recorded for this clonotype. The chain joins TRBV20-1 to TRBJ1-2; 7 bases are shared with TRBD1. This CDR3 comprises 16 residues. Trimming at V came to 6 bases and at J to 2 bases, leaving 15 bases not matched to a gene. Germline CDR1 DFQATT, CDR2 SNEGSKA (reference sequence). CDR3 sequence reads: CSAEVDRVIANYGYTF. CDR3 bases: TGCAGTGCCGAGGTAGACAGGGTAATTGCAAACTATGGCTACACCTTC.

This clonotype turned up a few times. V and J are TRBV24-1 and TRBJ2-3; perhaps D is TRBD1 or TRBD2 (5 bases each). This CDR3 is 15 amino acids long. The V gene lost 0 bases and the J gene lost 2 bases, with 8 bases spanning the gap. CDR1 and CDR2 from the germline V gene are KGHDR and SFDVKD. The CDR3 is CATSDLGTSTDTQYF. In DNA, the CDR3 is TGTGCCACCAGTGATTTGGGGACCTCCACAGATACGCAGTATTTT.

This chain joins TRBV4-1 and TRBJ1-1; no firm D call. This CDR3 spans 15 amino acids. Germline V lookup: CDR1 MGHRA, CDR2 YSYEKL. Trimming took 0 bases from V and 11 from J, leaving 19 bases between them. CDR3 bases: TGCGCCAGCAGCCAAGACTCTGAAAGGTTTGGGTTGGCTTTCTTT. Protein product: CASSQDSERFGLAFF.

The chain links TRBV20-1 to TRBJ2-5, with 9 bases lining up with TRBD2. CDR1 is DFQATT, CDR2 SNEGSKA, per germline (reference sequence). The trim removed 0 bases at V and 11 bases at J, leaving 10 bases unmatched. The CDR3 is made up of 14 amino acids. The CDR3 protein is CSARDSSSGRKQYF. DNA for the CDR3: TGCAGTGCTAGAGATAGTAGTAGCGGGAGAAAGCAGTACTTC.

The chain combines TRBV13 with TRBJ2-1; 13 nucleotides match TRBD2. The germline V gene encodes CDR1 PRHDT and CDR2 FYEKMQ (reference sequence). J gave up 10 bases and V 1 base, and 7 bases lay outside the gene matches. The CDR3 is 16 residues long. This chain's CDR3 is CASSLDGTSGVNEQFF. The DNA of the CDR3 is TGTGCCAGCAGCTTAGACGGGACTAGCGGGGTCAACGAGCAGTTCTTC.

The rearrangement links TRBV7-9 to TRBJ2-5; TRBD2 aligns across 7 bases. Germline V lookup: CDR1 SEHNR, CDR2 FQNEAQ (reference sequence). The ends lost 5 bases at V and 2 bases at J; junction bases unmatched: 11. The CDR3 totals 16 residues. The CDR3 spells CASSLQASGLQETQYF. For the CDR3, the DNA is TGTGCCAGCAGCCTCCAGGCTAGCGGTCTACAAGAGACCCAGTACTTC. The full variable domain, in which reference TRBV7-9 and TRBJ2-5 provide the parts outside the CDR3, is DTGVSQNPRHKITKRGQNVTFRCDPISEHNRLYWYRQTLGQGPEFLTYFQNEAQLEKSRLLSDRFSAERPKGSFSTLEIQRTEQGDSAMYLCASSLQASGLQETQYFGPGTRLLVL.

This sequence joins TRBV4-2 and TRBJ2-7; weak D call: TRBD2 (6 bases). CDR3 length: 16 residues. The germline CDR1 and CDR2 sequences are LGHNA and YNFKEQ. V was trimmed by 5 bases and J by 1 base, leaving 18 bases between them. As DNA, the CDR3 is TGTGCCAGCAGCTTACTGCCCGGGAGTCGATCCTACGAGCAGTACTTC. This encodes CASSLLPGSRSYEQYF.

The chain links TRBV15 to TRBJ1-1; D unresolved. Germline CDR1 and CDR2: LNHNV and YYDKDF (reference sequence). The CDR3 extends over 14 amino acids. With 2 bases removed from V and 8 bases from J, the gap between germline ends came to 15 bases. CDR3 sequence (DNA): TGTGCCACCAGCAGAACCAGTCCCGGCTCGGAAGCTTTCTTT. This gives the protein CATSRTSPGSEAFF. Looking up the rest from reference TRBV15 and TRBJ1-1 gives the full variable domain: DAMVIQNPRYQVTQFGKPVTLSCSQTLNHNVMYWYQQKSSQAPKLLFHYYDKDFNNEADTPDNFQSRRPNTSFCFLDIRSPGLGDTAMYLCATSRTSPGSEAFFGQGTRLTVV.

Comments on this clonotype: The junction departs from germline at one end; a sequencing error may be responsible. The chain is built from TRBV12-3 or TRBV12-4 and TRBJ2-3, with no clear D. The CDR3 length is 13 residues. CDR3 sequence reads: CASRHLGTDTRYF. DNA of the CDR3: TGTGCCAGCAGGCACCTGGGCACAGATACGCGGTATTTT.

The V call is TRBV6-2 or TRBV6-3, the J call TRBJ2-3; 8 bases agree with TRBD2. Unmatched junction bases numbered 9, after V lost 2 bases and J lost 2 bases. Germline CDR1 is MNHEY and CDR2 is SVGEGT. The CDR3 is 17 residues long. The CDR3 nucleotides are TGTGCCAGCAGTTACCGTACGCGGGGGGCGACCACAGATACGCAGTATTTT. Its translation: CASSYRTRGATTDTQYF.

This clonotype was found a few times. This chain uses TRBV27 with TRBJ2-4; 9 positions match TRBD1. The CDR3 covers 15 residues. V lost 5 bases, J lost 8 bases, and 10 bases stayed unmatched. CDR1 is MNHEY and CDR2 is SMNVEV in the germline V gene (reference sequence). CDR3 sequence: CASSQTGTGWDIQYF. CDR3 in DNA: TGTGCCAGCAGTCAGACCGGGACAGGGTGGGACATTCAGTACTTC.

This clonotype showed up just a few times. This sequence joins TRBV6-5 and TRBJ2-5, with 9 bases that match TRBD1. The CDR3 is 15 amino acids. V lost 5 bases and J lost 4; bases outside the gene matches: 8. CDR1 and CDR2 from the germline V gene are MNHEY and SVGAGI. In DNA, the CDR3 is TGTGCCAGCAGTAAAACGACAGGGGGGGGAGAGACCCAGTACTTC. This translates into CASSKTTGGGETQYF.

This clonotype was recorded a few times. The chain employs TRBV29-1 and TRBJ2-6; D may match TRBD1 or TRBD2 (5 bases each). The germline V and J ends were trimmed by 4 bases and 1 base, with 8 bases remaining between them. The germline V gene has CDR1 SQVTM and CDR2 ANQGSEA. CDR3 length: 14 residues. The CDR3 bases are TGCAGCGTTGGAGGGGTATCTGGGGCCAACGTCCTGACTTTC. Encoded protein: CSVGGVSGANVLTF.

This sequence joins TRBV30 and TRBJ1-2; D not certain. The CDR3 is 14 amino acids. The germline V gene has CDR1 GTSNPN and CDR2 SVGIG (reference sequence). V was clipped by 1 base and J by 0 bases, with 9 bases between them. CDR3 sequence reads: CAWSDGLANYGYTF. The CDR3 nucleotides are TGTGCCTGGAGTGATGGCCTAGCTAACTATGGCTACACCTTC.

This clonotype has only one observation. J is TRBJ1-4 and V is TRBV4-1; D call uncertain. Per germline, CDR1 MGHRA and CDR2 YSYEKL. The CDR3 is 18 residues long. V was pared by 0 bases and J by 0 bases, with 14 bases between. Here the CDR3 DNA reads TGCGCCAGCAGCCAAGATAAGGGTGGGAGGGCAACTAATGAAAAACTGTTTTTT. It codes for CASSQDKGGRATNEKLFF.

The CDR3 DNA sequence: TGTGCCAGCATCCCGATACGGGGCCACCACGAGCAGTACTTC. Translated: CASIPIRGHHEQYF. The genes are TRBV28 and TRBJ2-7; D is tentatively TRBD1 or TRBD2 (5 bases each). V lost 7 bases and J 5 bases, leaving 18 bases between the germline ends. The germline CDR1 and CDR2 sequences are MDHEN and SYDVKM. The length of the CDR3 is 14 residues.

The chain uses TRBV3-1 and TRBJ1-2; TRBD1 matches at 9 bases. The J segment lost 0 bases and the V segment lost 2 bases, leaving 7 bases of the junction unmatched. This CDR3 is 17 amino acids long. Germline V CDR1 and CDR2: LGHDT, YNNKEL (reference sequence). The CDR3 loop reads CASSQRTGAGANYGYTF. The DNA of the CDR3 is TGTGCCAGCAGCCAAAGGACAGGGGCGGGAGCTAACTATGGCTACACCTTC.

This chain connects TRBV2 to TRBJ1-2; D uncertain. CDR1 is SNHLY and CDR2 is FYNNEI in the germline V gene. The V and J ends lost 0 bases and 4 bases respectively, with 15 bases between them. This CDR3 has 16 amino acids. CDR3 protein: CASSEARPGPSYGYTF. The CDR3 nucleotides read TGTGCCAGCAGTGAAGCTCGCCCTGGACCAAGCTATGGCTACACCTTC. Together with reference TRBV2 and TRBJ1-2, the CDR3 gives the full variable domain: EPEVTQTPSHQVTQMGQEVILRCVPISNHLYFYWYRQILGQKVEFLVSFYNNEISEKSEIFDDQFSVERPDGSNFTLKIRSTKLEDSAMYFCASSEARPGPSYGYTFGSGTRLTVV.

This clonotype was seen only a few times. The CDR3 spells CSVDLDRGNNEKLFF. The CDR3 region has the DNA TGCAGCGTTGATTTAGACAGGGGAAATAATGAAAAACTGTTTTTT. The chain joins TRBV29-1 to TRBJ1-4; 8 bases match TRBD1. This CDR3 has 15 residues. Germline-derived CDR1 and CDR2 are SQVTM and ANQGSEA. V was pared by 3 bases and J by 4 bases, with 7 bases of the junction left unmatched. Together with reference TRBV29-1 and TRBJ1-4, the CDR3 gives the full variable domain: SAVISQKPSRDICQRGTSLTIQCQVDSQVTMMFWYRQQPGQSLTLIATANQGSEATYESGFVIDKFPISRPNLTFSTLTVSNMSPEDSSIYLCSVDLDRGNNEKLFFGSGTQLSVL.

CDR3 amino acids: CASSLYGQGGLYGYTF. CDR3 sequence (DNA): TGTGCCAGCAGTTTATACGGCCAAGGGGGCTTATATGGCTACACCTTC. V is TRBV27 and J is TRBJ1-2; 7 bases are shared with TRBD1. CDR1 is MNHEY and CDR2 is SMNVEV in the germline V gene (reference sequence). Unmatched junction bases numbered 10, after V lost 1 base and J lost 5 bases. The CDR3 is 16 residues long.

The chain recombines TRBV12-3 or TRBV12-4 with TRBJ1-1; 7 bases line up with TRBD1. V was clipped by 2 bases and J by 7 bases; unmatched bases: 7. The CDR3 is 14 amino acids. CDR3 sequence reads: CASSLPPGQCEAFF. DNA for the CDR3: TGTGCCAGCAGTTTACCTCCGGGACAGTGTGAAGCTTTCTTT.

Only one count was recorded for this clonotype. The rearrangement uses TRBV28 and TRBJ2-3; 11 bases map to TRBD2. The CDR3 runs to 17 residues. Unmatched junction bases numbered 9, after V lost 3 bases and J lost 4 bases. The germline CDR1 and CDR2 sequences are MDHEN and SYDVKM. CDR3 DNA: TGTGCCAGCAGTTTCCGGACTAGCGGGCTCCGGGCAGATACGCAGTATTTT. This translates into CASSFRTSGLRADTQYF.

The rearrangement uses TRBV4-3 and TRBJ2-5; D not certain. Germline V gene sequence: CDR1 LGHNA, CDR2 YSLEER. The CDR3 extends over 14 amino acids. Trimming took off 0 bases at V and 5 bases at J, with 10 bases between the two ends. Here the CDR3 reads CASSQDISGETQYF. CDR3 DNA: TGCGCCAGCAGCCAAGATATTTCTGGGGAGACCCAGTACTTC.

V and J are TRBV29-1 and TRBJ2-3, with 7 bases identical to TRBD2. The V and J ends lost 7 bases and 11 bases, in that order; junction bases with no gene match: 15. The CDR3 is made up of 13 amino acids. In germline, CDR1 is SQVTM, CDR2 ANQGSEA. DNA of the CDR3: TGCAGCGCTGGGGGGGGGAATTACAATGAGCAGTATTTT. This codes for CSAGGGNYNEQYF.

The rearrangement links TRBV12-3 or TRBV12-4 to TRBJ2-7, with D possibly being TRBD2 (7 bases). The better agreement between TRBJ2-5 and the DNA end casts doubt on the J call. The CDR3 has 15 residues. DNA for the CDR3: TGTGCCAGCAGTTTTTCAGGGGCGCGGGGGGAGACCCAGTACTTC. Protein product: CASSFSGARGETQYF.